The sequence of this T cell receptor (beta chain) was determined in a study of cytomegalovirus exposure and HLA in healthy donors. On the study more broadly: Counted in an early data release were 65 million to 100 million unique TCRs from HLA-typed donors.

Findings and caveats of the study: When a later analysis was performed, an Asian-associated ancestry cluster reportedly had fewer N-insertions than the roughly 640-donor mean. An analysis that was carried out later associated approximately 17,000 TCR beta sequences with HLA alleles at 0.05 false discovery rate.

13 Jbeta primers and 60 Vbeta primers were used for the PCR. Data came from immunoSEQ multiplex PCR; TCRdb stores just in-frame clones and leaves some out. The listing contains 200,000 to 250,000 clones. This CDR3 has 13 amino acids. Germline CDR1 reads SNHLY; CDR2 reads FYNNEI. Trimming took off 3 bases at V and 7 bases at J, with 13 bases between the two ends. As regards this clone: Its matching antigen is unknown.

This sequence was found in a woman younger than 45 in good health and CMV-seropositive. The chain has TRBV2 and TRBJ2-7; the D gene is possibly TRBD2 (5 bases). The sequenced material came from PBMCs. The CDR3 protein is CASSEAAGGEQYF. As DNA, the CDR3 is TGTGCCAGCAGTGAGGCCGCTGGAGGAGAGCAGTACTTC. Combining the CDR3 with reference TRBV2 and TRBJ2-7 gives the whole variable domain EPEVTQTPSHQVTQMGQEVILRCVPISNHLYFYWYRQILGQKVEFLVSFYNNEISEKSEIFDDQFSVERPDGSNFTLKIRSTKLEDSAMYFCASSEAAGGEQYFGPGTRLTVT.